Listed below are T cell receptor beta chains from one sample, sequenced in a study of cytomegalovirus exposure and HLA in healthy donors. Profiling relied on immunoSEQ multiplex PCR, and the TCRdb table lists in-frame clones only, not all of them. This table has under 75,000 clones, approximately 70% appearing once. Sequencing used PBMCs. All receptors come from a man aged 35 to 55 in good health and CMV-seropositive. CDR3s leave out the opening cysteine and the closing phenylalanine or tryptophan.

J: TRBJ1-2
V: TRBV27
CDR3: ASRAQTGVARGYT

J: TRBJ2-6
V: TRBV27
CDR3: ASSLLQGASGANVLT

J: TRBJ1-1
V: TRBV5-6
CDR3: ASSNQKMNTEAF

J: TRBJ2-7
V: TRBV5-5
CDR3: ASSPTRWSYEQY

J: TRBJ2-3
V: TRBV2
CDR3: ASRKREAVDTQY

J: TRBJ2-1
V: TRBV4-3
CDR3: ASSQLPGLAGSREQF

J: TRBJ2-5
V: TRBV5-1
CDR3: ASSLGGVIVQETQY

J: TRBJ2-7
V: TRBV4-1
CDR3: ASSQGFSDYEQY

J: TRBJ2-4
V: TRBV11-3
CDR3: ASSHSLGRHGGIQY

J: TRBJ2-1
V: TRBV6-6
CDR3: ATTEYNEQF

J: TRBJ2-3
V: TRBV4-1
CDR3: ASRGVGTDTQY

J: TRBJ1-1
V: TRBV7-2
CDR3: ASRTQPGQGDLNTEAF

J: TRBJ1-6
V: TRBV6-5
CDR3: ASSYGQGNSPLH

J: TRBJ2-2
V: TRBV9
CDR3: ASSGQGTSTGELF

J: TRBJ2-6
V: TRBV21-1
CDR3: ASSLRDRRDLLGANVLT

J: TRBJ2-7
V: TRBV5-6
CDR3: ASSETGKLYEQY

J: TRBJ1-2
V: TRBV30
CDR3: AWSVPGQGAVRGYT

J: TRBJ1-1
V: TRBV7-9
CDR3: ASSYRGNTEAF

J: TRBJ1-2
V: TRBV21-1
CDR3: ASSKGTGALANYGYT

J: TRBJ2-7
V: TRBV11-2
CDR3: ASSFLTVAGGPIEQY

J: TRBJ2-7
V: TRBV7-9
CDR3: ASSPSGSSYEQY

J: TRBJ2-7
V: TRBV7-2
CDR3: ASSVGTAGREQY

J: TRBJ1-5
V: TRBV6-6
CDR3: ASSYRGTNQPQH

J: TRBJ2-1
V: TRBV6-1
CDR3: ASNKNNEQF

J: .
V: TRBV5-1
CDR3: ASSPTGGEQY

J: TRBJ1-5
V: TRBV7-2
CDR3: ASSLTGLQPQH

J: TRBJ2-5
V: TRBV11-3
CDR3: ASSPKQLSDRKETQY

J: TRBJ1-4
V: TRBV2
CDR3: ASSERGITEKLF

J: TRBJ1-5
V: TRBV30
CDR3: AWATGEDQPQH

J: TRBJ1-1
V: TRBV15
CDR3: ATSRVLESAF

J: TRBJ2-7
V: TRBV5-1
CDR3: ASSFLLDYEQY

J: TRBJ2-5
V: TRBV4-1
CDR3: ASSLGTSEQETQY